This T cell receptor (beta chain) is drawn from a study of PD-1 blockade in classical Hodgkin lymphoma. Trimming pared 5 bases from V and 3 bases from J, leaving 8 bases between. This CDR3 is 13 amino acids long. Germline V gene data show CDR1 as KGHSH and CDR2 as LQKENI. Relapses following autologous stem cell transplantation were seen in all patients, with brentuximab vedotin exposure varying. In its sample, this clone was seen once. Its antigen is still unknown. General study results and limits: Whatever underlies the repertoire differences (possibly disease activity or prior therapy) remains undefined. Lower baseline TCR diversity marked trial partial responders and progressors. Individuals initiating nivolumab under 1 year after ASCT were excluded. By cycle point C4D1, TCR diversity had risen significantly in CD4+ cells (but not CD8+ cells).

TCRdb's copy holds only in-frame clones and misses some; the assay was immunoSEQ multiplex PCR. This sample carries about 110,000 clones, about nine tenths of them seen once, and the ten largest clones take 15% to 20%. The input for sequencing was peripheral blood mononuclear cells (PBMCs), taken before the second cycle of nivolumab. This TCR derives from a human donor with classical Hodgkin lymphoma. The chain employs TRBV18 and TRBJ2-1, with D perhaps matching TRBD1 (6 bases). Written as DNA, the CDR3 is TGTGCCAGCTCAGTACAGGGCTACAATGAGCAGTTCTTC. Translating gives CASSVQGYNEQFF. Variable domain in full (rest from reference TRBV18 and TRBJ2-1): NAGVMQNPRHLVRRRGQEARLRCSPMKGHSHVYWYRQLPEEGLKFMVYLQKENIIDESGMPKERFSAEFPKEGPSILRIQQVVRGDSAAYFCASSVQGYNEQFFGPGTRLTVL.